This T cell receptor beta chain originates from a study of cytomegalovirus exposure and HLA in healthy donors. Notes on this clone: Its antigen is not identified.

These donors, healthy bone marrow donors, were studied. Unrecorded immune exposure was likely among donors, who were nominally healthy when sampled. The study ran its PCR with 60 Vbeta and 13 Jbeta primers. Only in-frame clones appear in the TCRdb table, and some are missing; sequencing was by immunoSEQ multiplex PCR. The sample yields 230,000 or so clones, nearly 95% seen once. Findings and caveats of the study: TRBV6-2, TRBV6-3 and other indistinguishable V segments were excluded.

Germline CDR1 and CDR2: SGHAT and FQNNGV. There are 18 residues in the CDR3. The ends lost 3 bases at V and 0 bases at J; junction bases unmatched: 8. The sequencing input was PBMCs. V gene TRBV11-2 combines with J gene TRBJ2-6, with 7 bases aligning to TRBD2. This clonotype was obtained from a girl aged 2-10 years in good health and CMV-seronegative. CDR3 residues: CASSLELAAFSGANVLTF. DNA of the CDR3: TGTGCCAGCAGCTTGGAGCTAGCGGCGTTCTCTGGGGCCAACGTCCTGACTTTC.